The 20 T cell receptor beta chains below were found in one sample sequenced in a study of blood T cell repertoires in COVID-19. Measured with immunoSEQ multiplex PCR; TCRdb has only the in-frame clones, and not every one. The sample consists of hundreds of thousands of clones, about 90% of them appearing once. The sequenced material came from PBMCs or T cells enriched from blood (not recorded which). All receptors derive from a man aged 50-59 years who had been exposed to COVID-19.

The chain carries TRBV29-1 and TRBJ2-3; 10 bases match TRBD1. The junction had 6 bases not matched to a gene; V was cut back by 2 bases and J by 4 bases. This CDR3 has 15 residues. Germline values: CDR1 SQVTM, CDR2 ANQGSEA. CDR3 amino acids: CSVEPGTGVPDTQYF. The CDR3 nucleotides read TGCAGCGTTGAACCCGGGACAGGGGTCCCAGATACGCAGTATTTT.

The CDR3 region is CASSYIAGGPEQYF. CDR3 DNA: TGTGCCAGCAGTTACATTGCGGGGGGGCCCGAGCAGTACTTC. V gene TRBV6-6 combines with J gene TRBJ2-7; 9 positions agree with TRBD2. Trimming took 2 bases from V and 6 from J; bases not matched to a gene: 5. This CDR3 has 14 amino acids. Germline values: CDR1 MNHNY, CDR2 SVGAGI (reference sequence).

The chain combines TRBV12-3 or TRBV12-4 with TRBJ1-1, with D unclear. The CDR3 is 13 amino acids. V was shortened by 3 bases and J by 0 bases, with 5 bases between the two germline ends. The CDR3 nucleotides are TGTGCCAGCAGTTTGCGGCTGAACACTGAAGCTTTCTTT. Its translation is CASSLRLNTEAFF.

The V call is TRBV19, the J call TRBJ1-2, with D hard to call. Germline CDR1 reads LNHDA; CDR2 reads SQIVND (reference sequence). The CDR3 loop spans 12 amino acids. V lost 8 bases and J 8 bases, leaving 15 bases between the germline ends. In DNA form, the CDR3 reads TGTGCCAGTGACTCTCTTCGTTCGGGCTACACCTTC. It specifies CASDSLRSGYTF.

The rearrangement uses TRBV19 and TRBJ2-1; 7 positions match TRBD1. Germline V CDR1 and CDR2: LNHDA, SQIVND (reference sequence). V was pared by 6 bases and J by 3 bases, with 5 bases of the junction left unmatched. CDR3 length: 14 amino acids. The CDR3 DNA reads TGTGCCAGTAGCAGGGACAGTGGCTACAATGAGCAGTTCTTC. It is translated as CASSRDSGYNEQFF.

V and J are TRBV29-1 and TRBJ2-3; D is ambiguous. Trimming removed 2 bases at V and 0 bases at J, with 3 bases between. CDR3 length: 12 residues. Germline CDR1 and CDR2: SQVTM and ANQGSEA. In DNA, the CDR3 is TGCAGCGTTGAACAGAGCACAGATACGCAGTATTTT. Amino acids: CSVEQSTDTQYF.

Concerning this clone: Other DNA sequences in this specimen translate into the identical CDR3. V is TRBV7-3 and J is TRBJ1-1, with D possibly being TRBD1 (6 bases). Germline CDR1 SGHTA, CDR2 FQGTGA. CDR3 length: 13 residues. V lost 5 bases and J 1 base, leaving 8 bases between the germline ends. CDR3 residues: CASSGQPNTEAFF. CDR3 coding DNA: TGTGCCAGCAGCGGACAGCCGAACACTGAAGCTTTCTTT.

The rearrangement uses TRBV28 and TRBJ1-1; a weak D match, TRBD1 (5 bases). In germline, CDR1 is MDHEN, CDR2 SYDVKM. CDR3 length: 13 residues. The V and J ends lost 4 bases and 4 bases respectively, with 10 bases between them. The CDR3 bases are TGTGCCAGCAGTTCACACAGGAGCACTGAAGCTTTCTTT. As protein: CASSSHRSTEAFF.

J is TRBJ2-7 and V is TRBV2; TRBD1 might be the D (6 bases). Trimming shortened V by 4 bases and J by 9 bases, and 22 bases separated the two germline ends. The CDR3 sequence is 15 residues long. Germline assignment: CDR1 SNHLY and CDR2 FYNNEI. CDR3 protein: CASSGEGRGSYGQYF. The CDR3 DNA sequence: TGTGCCAGCAGTGGAGAAGGCAGGGGATCATATGGGCAGTACTTC.

This sequence joins TRBV19 and TRBJ1-6; D remains ambiguous. Trimming pared 8 bases from V and 7 bases from J, leaving 12 bases between. There are 13 residues in the CDR3. In germline, CDR1 is LNHDA, CDR2 SQIVND (reference sequence). CDR3 residues: CASSAWENSPLHF. Written as DNA, the CDR3 is TGTGCCAGTTCAGCCTGGGAGAATTCACCCCTCCACTTT.

The chain employs TRBV28 and TRBJ1-5, with D unresolved. Germline V gene sequence: CDR1 MDHEN, CDR2 SYDVKM. V was shortened by 3 bases and J by 5 bases, with 11 bases between the two germline ends. The CDR3 loop spans 14 amino acids. This CDR3 is CASSLSRPDQPQHF. The CDR3 coding sequence is TGTGCCAGCAGTTTGAGCAGGCCAGATCAGCCCCAGCATTTT.

With regard to this clone: A junction boundary mismatches the germline segment, possibly from a read error. V is TRBV11-3 and J is TRBJ1-1, with 7 bases matching TRBD1. CDR3 length equals 12 residues. The germline CDR1 and CDR2 sequences are SGHNT and YENEEA. DNA for the CDR3: TGTGCCAGCAGCTTAGATATAGGGGGCAAGGTCTTT. Protein: CASSLDIGGKVF.

The chain is built from TRBV12-5 and TRBJ2-2, with TRBD1 matching 7 bases. Unmatched junction bases numbered 8, after V lost 5 bases and J lost 5 bases. CDR1 is LGHNT and CDR2 is FRNRAP in the germline V gene. This CDR3 is built from 15 residues. For the CDR3, the DNA is TGTGCTAGTGGTAAAGATACAGGGGTTACCGGGGAGCTGTTTTTT. Its protein is CASGKDTGVTGELFF. The full variable domain, its missing parts supplied by reference TRBV12-5 and TRBJ2-2, is DARVTQTPRHKVTEMGQEVTMRCQPILGHNTVFWYRQTMMQGLELLAYFRNRAPLDDSGMPKDRFSAEMPDATLATLKIQPSEPRDSAVYFCASGKDTGVTGELFFGEGSRLTVL.

J is TRBJ1-2 and V is TRBV6-4; perhaps TRBD1 as D (5 bases). The CDR3 has 16 residues. The V end was cut by 5 bases, the J end by 6 bases, with 22 bases between. The V gene's germline CDR1 is MRHNA and CDR2 SNTAGT. DNA for the CDR3: TGTGCCAGCAGTCCATACGGACAACCTCTTTCTAATGGCTACACCTTC. As protein: CASSPYGQPLSNGYTF.

The CDR3 DNA sequence: TGTGCCACCAGTGACCTGTATAAATGGACAGGGTTTAAGATATACGAGCAGTACGTC. It is translated as CATSDLYKWTGFKIYEQYV. V gene TRBV24-1 combines with J gene TRBJ2-7; 8 bases map to TRBD1. The CDR3 runs to 19 residues. CDR1 and CDR2 from the germline V gene are KGHDR and SFDVKD. The J segment lost 4 bases and the V segment lost 4 bases, leaving 20 bases of the junction unmatched.

This chain uses TRBV19 with TRBJ1-1; 9 nucleotides match TRBD1. J gave up 4 bases and V 3 bases, and 9 bases lay outside the gene matches. This CDR3 region has 16 residues. The germline V gene encodes CDR1 LNHDA and CDR2 SQIVND (reference sequence). The CDR3, as DNA: TGTGCCAGTAGTATGGGGGGACAGGGTTTCGGCACTGAAGCTTTCTTT. Protein product: CASSMGGQGFGTEAFF.

The chain is built from TRBV6-1 and TRBJ1-6, with a tentative D call TRBD1 (5 bases). The CDR3 consists of 15 residues. Trimming took off 2 bases at V and 9 bases at J, with 14 bases between the two ends. Germline V gives CDR1 MNHNS, CDR2 SASEGT. The CDR3 nucleotides are TGTGCCAGCAGTGAACCGGGCAGGGTACGTTCACCCCTCCACTTT. Its translation is CASSEPGRVRSPLHF.

This chain connects TRBV10-2 to TRBJ1-1; TRBD1 agrees at 8 bases. CDR3 length equals 16 residues. The junction had 10 bases not matched to a gene; V was cut back by 5 bases and J by 2 bases. In germline, CDR1 is WSHSY, CDR2 SAAADI. The CDR3 coding sequence is TGCGCCAGCAGTCCAGGGACAGGCCCGATAAACACTGAAGCTTTCTTT. Translated: CASSPGTGPINTEAFF.

V gene TRBV3-1 (or the pseudogene TRBV3-2) combines with J gene TRBJ1-1, with 7 bases aligning to TRBD1. CDR3 length: 14 residues. Germline values: CDR1 LGHDT, CDR2 YNNKEL (reference sequence). Trimming at V came to 5 bases and at J to 5 bases, leaving 8 bases not matched to a gene. The CDR3 sequence: CASSAQGVGTEAFF. In DNA, the CDR3 is TGTGCCAGCAGCGCCCAGGGGGTTGGGACTGAAGCTTTCTTT.

The chain uses TRBV18 and TRBJ2-7; D not resolved. Germline lookup yields CDR1 KGHSH and CDR2 LQKENI. The CDR3 sequence is 13 residues long. V was trimmed by 2 bases and J by 9 bases, leaving 14 bases between them. In DNA, the CDR3 is TGTGCCAGCTCACCATTGGCGGATTCGGGGCAGTACGTC. Translated, it gives CASSPLADSGQYV.